The T cell receptor beta chain under discussion was sequenced for a study of shared clonotypes between healthy human individuals. V lost 4 bases, J lost 0 bases, and 14 bases lay in between. The CDR3 extends over 16 amino acids. Germline CDR1 and CDR2: SGHNT and YYREEE (reference sequence). Study results and limitations: Depth of sequencing was expected to influence donor clonotype sharing. The study found about 5% of naive CD4 clonotypes shared across a few donors.

At deep level, the assay was performed. Clones were sequenced by immunoSEQ multiplex PCR, and TCRdb holds only the in-frame ones, with some missing. The repertoire holds some 1.4 million clones, with about 96% as singletons. The table lists this clone with a count of one. Its antigen is unknown. Sequencing was done on a sample of naive CD4+ T cells sorted from blood. Specified subset: CD45RA+ positively selected. The receptor comes from a man younger than 45 in good health. V is TRBV5-4 and J is TRBJ1-3; D ambiguous. As DNA, the CDR3 is TGTGCCAGCAGCCCGTCGGCCTCTTTCTCTGGAAACACCATATATTTT. Protein: CASSPSASFSGNTIYF.